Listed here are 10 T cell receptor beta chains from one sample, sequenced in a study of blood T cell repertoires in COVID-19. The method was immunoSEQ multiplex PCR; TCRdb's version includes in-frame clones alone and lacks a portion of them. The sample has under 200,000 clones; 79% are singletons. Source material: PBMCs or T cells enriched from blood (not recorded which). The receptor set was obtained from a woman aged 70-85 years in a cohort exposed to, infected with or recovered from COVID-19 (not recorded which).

The CDR3 region has the DNA TGTGCCAGCAGTGAACACCGGGGGGGAACTTCCTACAATGAGCAGTTCTTC. It yields the protein CASSEHRGGTSYNEQFF. The V gene is TRBV6-1, the J gene TRBJ2-1; 8 bases fit TRBD2. CDR1 MNHNS and CDR2 SASEGT come from the germline V gene. The V gene end was trimmed by 2 bases and the J gene end by 1 base; junction bases not matched to a gene: 7. The CDR3 runs to 17 residues.

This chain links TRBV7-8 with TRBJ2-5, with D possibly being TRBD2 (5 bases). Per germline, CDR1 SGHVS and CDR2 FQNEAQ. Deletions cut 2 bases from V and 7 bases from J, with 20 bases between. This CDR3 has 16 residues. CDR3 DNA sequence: TGTGCCAGCAGCTTAATCGATGGACTGCCTAGGAGGACCCAGTACTTC. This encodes CASSLIDGLPRRTQYF.

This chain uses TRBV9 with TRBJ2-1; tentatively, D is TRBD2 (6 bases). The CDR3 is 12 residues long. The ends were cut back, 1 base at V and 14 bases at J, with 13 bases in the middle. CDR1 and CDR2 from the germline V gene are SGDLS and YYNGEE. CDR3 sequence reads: CASSVSEGPKFF. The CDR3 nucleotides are TGTGCCAGCAGCGTATCGGAGGGCCCAAAGTTCTTC.

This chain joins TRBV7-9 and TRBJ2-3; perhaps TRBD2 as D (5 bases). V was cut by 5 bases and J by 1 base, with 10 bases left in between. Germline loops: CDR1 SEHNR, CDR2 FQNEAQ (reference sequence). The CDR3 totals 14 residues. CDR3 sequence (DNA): TGTGCCAGCAGCCCATACGGGGGCACAGATACGCAGTATTTT. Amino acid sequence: CASSPYGGTDTQYF.

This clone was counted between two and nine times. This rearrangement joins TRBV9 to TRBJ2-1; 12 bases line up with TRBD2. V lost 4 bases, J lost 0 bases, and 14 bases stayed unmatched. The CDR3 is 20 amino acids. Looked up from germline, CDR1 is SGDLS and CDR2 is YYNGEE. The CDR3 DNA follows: TGTGCCAGCAGCCTCCGACCCGGACTAGCGGGGTCGAGCTCCTACAATGAGCAGTTCTTC. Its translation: CASSLRPGLAGSSSYNEQFF.

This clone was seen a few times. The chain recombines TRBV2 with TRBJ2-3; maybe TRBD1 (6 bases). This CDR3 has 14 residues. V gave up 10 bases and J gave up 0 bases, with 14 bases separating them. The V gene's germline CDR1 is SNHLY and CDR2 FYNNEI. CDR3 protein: CATLTGFSTDTQYF. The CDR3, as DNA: TGTGCCACCCTGACAGGCTTTAGCACAGATACGCAGTATTTT.

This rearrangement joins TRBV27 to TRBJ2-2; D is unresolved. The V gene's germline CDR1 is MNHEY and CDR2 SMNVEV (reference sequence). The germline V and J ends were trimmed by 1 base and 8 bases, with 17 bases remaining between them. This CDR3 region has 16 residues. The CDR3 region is CASSLWLPNVVGELFF. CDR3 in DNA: TGTGCCAGCAGTTTATGGCTCCCGAACGTTGTGGGGGAGCTGTTTTTT.

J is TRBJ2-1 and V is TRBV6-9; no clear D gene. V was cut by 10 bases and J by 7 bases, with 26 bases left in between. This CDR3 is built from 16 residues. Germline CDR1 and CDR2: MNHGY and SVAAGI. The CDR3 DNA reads TGTGCCACCCCCCCCATCAAGCGCCGGAGATTAAATGAGCAGTTCTTC. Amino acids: CATPPIKRRRLNEQFF.

The CDR3 bases are TGTGCCACCAGCAGAGATAAGGGGCCGGAGACTGAAGCTTTCTTT. It is translated as CATSRDKGPETEAFF. The chain employs TRBV15 and TRBJ1-1; the D gene is possibly TRBD1 (5 bases). Per germline, CDR1 LNHNV and CDR2 YYDKDF (reference sequence). The V and J ends lost 0 bases and 5 bases respectively, with 13 bases between them. This CDR3 spans 15 amino acids.

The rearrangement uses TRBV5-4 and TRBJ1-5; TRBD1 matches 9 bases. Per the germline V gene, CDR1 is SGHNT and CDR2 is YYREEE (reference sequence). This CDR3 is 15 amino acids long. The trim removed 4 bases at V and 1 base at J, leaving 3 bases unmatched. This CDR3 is CASSTGTGSNQPQHF. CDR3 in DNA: TGTGCCAGCAGCACCGGGACAGGGAGCAATCAGCCCCAGCATTTT.